Here is one T cell receptor (beta chain) with its context. Its antigen is currently unknown. This sample is part of a study of response to subunit inactivated influenza vaccine. V was clipped by 5 bases and J by 6 bases; unmatched bases: 9. The CDR3 has 15 residues. Germline CDR1 reads MNHEY; CDR2 reads SMNVEV (reference sequence). Broader study findings: Authors suggested each seasonal flu vaccination may recruit only limited numbers of new T cells.

TCRdb ran MiXCR on the RT-PCR reads and lists one entry per CDR3 protein. The sample has about 800,000 distinct CDR3 sequences, around 21% seen once; the top ten hold roughly a tenth. The chain employs TRBV27 and TRBJ2-4; 8 nucleotides align to TRBD1. This clonotype originated in a man over 45 who received an inactivated influenza vaccine. This material consisted of PBMCs from blood, taken about 5 days after vaccination. The CDR3 protein is CASSPMPGGINIQYF. The DNA for the CDR3 is TGTGCCAGCAGTCCGATGCCAGGGGGCATAAACATTCAGTACTTC.